This is a list of T cell receptor beta chains from one sample in a study of T cells after yellow fever vaccination. TCRdb itself ran the 5' RACE reads through MiXCR, one entry per CDR3 protein. In the table there are about 550,000 distinct CDR3 sequences, 15% to 20% of which are singletons. The sample in question was PBMCs, obtained 15 days after the yellow fever booster vaccination. Source of these receptors: a man aged 30 to 39 who received the YFV17D yellow fever vaccine. Both conserved end residues are trimmed from each CDR3. Some rows have no size entry. The others give once, few or many, or a class for an expanded clone.

TRBV6-5,TRBJ2-2,few,ASSYSNFWVSTGELF
TRBV5-1,TRBJ2-5,NA,ASSLEVNLETQY
TRBV18,TRBJ2-3,few,ASSPTRPTSITDTQY
TRBV20-1,TRBJ2-5,many,SARGTSRETQY
TRBV20-1,TRBJ2-5,few,SASRLSAQQETQY
TRBV3-1,TRBJ2-7,NA,ASSQDDYNREQY
TRBV20-1,TRBJ2-2,NA,SGLRSTGELF
TRBV24-1,TRBJ2-7,few,ATSDEQGYEQY
TRBV5-4,TRBJ2-7,few,ASSLGLGEGYEQY
TRBV12-3/TRBV12-4,TRBJ2-7,NA,ASSLVEPYYEQY
TRBV27,TRBJ2-5,once,ASSPYRESETQY
TRBV20-1,TRBJ2-7,few,SAREGGVSYEQY
TRBV20-1,TRBJ2-2,NA,SAGVEGGELF
TRBV15,TRBJ2-7,many,ATSRDTNIYEQY
TRBV4-3,TRBJ2-7,few,ASSQDRATDTYEQY
TRBV20-1,TRBJ2-7,NA,SAPPREYYEQY
TRBV7-2,TRBJ2-3,NA,ASSLSGRALDTQY
TRBV11-2,TRBJ2-1,few,ASSSGPSSGFSSYNEQF
TRBV7-2,TRBJ1-4,NA,ASSLVAGGNEKLF
TRBV5-1,TRBJ2-6,once,ASSRGQGGANVLT
TRBV29-1,TRBJ2-1,few,SVELAGNEQF
TRBV12-3/TRBV12-4,TRBJ1-2,few,ASSLHLNRYT
TRBV19,TRBJ1-6,NA,ADPRDRSINSPLH
TRBV28,TRBJ1-1,few,ASSQPTGSAF
TRBV29-1,TRBJ2-3,NA,SVDQPASGTTDTQY
TRBV7-2,TRBJ2-3,few,ATRFSQGDTQY
TRBV15,TRBJ2-7,few,ATSRAELGEQY
TRBV29-1,TRBJ2-3,NA,SVASGPEDTQY
TRBV7-8,TRBJ1-5,NA,ASSQWTGIQPQH
TRBV6-2/TRBV6-3,TRBJ2-7,many,ASSRDGTYEQY